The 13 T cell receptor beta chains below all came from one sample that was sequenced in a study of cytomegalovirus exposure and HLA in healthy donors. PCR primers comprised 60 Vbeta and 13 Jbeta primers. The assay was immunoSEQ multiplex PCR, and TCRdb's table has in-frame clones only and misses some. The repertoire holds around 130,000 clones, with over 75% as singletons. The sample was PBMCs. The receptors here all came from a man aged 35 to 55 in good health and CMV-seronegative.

The CDR3 spells CASRRQGVGRAYGYTF. The CDR3 DNA is TGTGCCAGCAGAAGACAGGGGGTTGGTAGGGCCTATGGCTACACCTTC. The chain uses TRBV28 and TRBJ1-2, with TRBD1 matching 9 bases. CDR1 and CDR2 (germline): MDHEN, SYDVKM. V lost 6 bases to trimming and J lost 4 bases; unmatched junction nucleotides: 12. The CDR3 extends over 16 amino acids.

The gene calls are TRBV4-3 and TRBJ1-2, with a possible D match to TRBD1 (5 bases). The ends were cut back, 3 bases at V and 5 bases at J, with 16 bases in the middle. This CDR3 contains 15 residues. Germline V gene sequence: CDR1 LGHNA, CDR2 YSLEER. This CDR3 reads CASSQAGRGRYGYTF. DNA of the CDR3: TGCGCCAGCAGCCAGGCGGGACGGGGAAGGTATGGCTACACCTTC.

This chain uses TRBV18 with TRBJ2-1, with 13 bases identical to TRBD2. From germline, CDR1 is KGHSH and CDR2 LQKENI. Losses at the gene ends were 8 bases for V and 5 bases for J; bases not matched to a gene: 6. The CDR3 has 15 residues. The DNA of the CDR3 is TGTGCCAGCATGAAACTAGCGGGGGGGAACAATGAGCAGTTCTTC. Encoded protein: CASMKLAGGNNEQFF.

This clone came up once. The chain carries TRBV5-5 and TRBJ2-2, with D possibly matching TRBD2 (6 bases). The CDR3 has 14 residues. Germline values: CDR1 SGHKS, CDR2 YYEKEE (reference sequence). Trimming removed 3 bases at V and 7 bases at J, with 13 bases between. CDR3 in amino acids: CASSSRELVGELFF. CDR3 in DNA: TGTGCCAGCAGCTCCCGGGAGCTTGTCGGGGAGCTGTTTTTT.

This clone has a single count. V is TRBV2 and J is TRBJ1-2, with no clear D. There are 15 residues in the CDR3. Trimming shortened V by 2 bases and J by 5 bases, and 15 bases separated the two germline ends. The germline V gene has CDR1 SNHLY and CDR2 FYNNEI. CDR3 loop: CASSERVGLGYGYTF. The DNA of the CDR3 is TGTGCCAGCAGTGAACGGGTCGGACTGGGATATGGCTACACCTTC.

Here the CDR3 DNA reads TGTGCCAGCAGCCCCCCGGGGTACTCCTACAATGAGCAGTTCTTC. Translating it yields CASSPPGYSYNEQFF. This chain connects TRBV11-2 to TRBJ2-1; TRBD2 might be the D (5 bases). V gave up 5 bases and J gave up 0 bases, with 11 bases separating them. CDR3 length: 15 residues. CDR1 SGHAT and CDR2 FQNNGV come from the germline V gene.

As DNA, the CDR3 is TGTGCCAGCAGCGTGAACAGGGGTGGTTTCGATGGCTACACCTTC. As protein: CASSVNRGGFDGYTF. The rearrangement links TRBV7-8 to TRBJ1-2; 7 bases agree with TRBD1. In germline, CDR1 is SGHVS, CDR2 FQNEAQ. The V and J ends lost 5 bases and 6 bases, in that order; junction bases with no gene match: 12. CDR3 length: 15 amino acids.

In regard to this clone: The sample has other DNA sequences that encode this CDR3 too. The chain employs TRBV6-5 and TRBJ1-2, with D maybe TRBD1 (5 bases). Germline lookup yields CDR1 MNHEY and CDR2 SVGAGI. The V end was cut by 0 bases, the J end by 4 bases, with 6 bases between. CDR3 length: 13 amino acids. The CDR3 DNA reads TGTGCCAGCAGTTACTCCGGGGGCTATGGCTACACCTTC. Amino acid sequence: CASSYSGGYGYTF.

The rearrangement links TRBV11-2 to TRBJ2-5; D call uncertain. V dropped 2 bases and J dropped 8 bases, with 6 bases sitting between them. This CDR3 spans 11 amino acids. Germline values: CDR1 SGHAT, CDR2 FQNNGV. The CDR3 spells CASSLQRTQYF. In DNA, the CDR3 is TGTGCCAGCAGCTTACAGCGCACCCAGTACTTC.

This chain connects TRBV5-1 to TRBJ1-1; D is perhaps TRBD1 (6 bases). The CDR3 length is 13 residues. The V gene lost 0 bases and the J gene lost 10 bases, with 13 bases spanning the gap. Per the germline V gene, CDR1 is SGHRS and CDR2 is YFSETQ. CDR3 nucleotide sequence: TGCGCCAGCAGCTTGGGGCAGGGGATTGGAGCTTTCTTT. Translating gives CASSLGQGIGAFF. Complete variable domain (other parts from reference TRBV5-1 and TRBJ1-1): KAGVTQTPRYLIKTRGQQVTLSCSPISGHRSVSWYQQTPGQGLQFLFEYFSETQRNKGNFPGRFSGRQFSNSRSEMNVSTLELGDSALYLCASSLGQGIGAFFGQGTRLTVV.

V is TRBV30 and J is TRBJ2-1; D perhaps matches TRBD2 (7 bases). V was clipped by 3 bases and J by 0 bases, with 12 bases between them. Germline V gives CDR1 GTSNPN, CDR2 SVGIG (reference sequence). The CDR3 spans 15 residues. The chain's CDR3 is CAWSRGASSYNEQFF. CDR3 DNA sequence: TGTGCCTGGAGCCGGGGGGCCAGCTCCTACAATGAGCAGTTCTTC.

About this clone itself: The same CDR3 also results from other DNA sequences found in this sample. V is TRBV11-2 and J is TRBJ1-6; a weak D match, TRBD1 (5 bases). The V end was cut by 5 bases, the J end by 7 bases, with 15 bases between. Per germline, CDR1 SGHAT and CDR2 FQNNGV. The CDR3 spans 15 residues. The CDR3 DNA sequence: TGTGCCAGCAGCCTGCAGGGCCTCAAAAATTCACCCCTCCACTTT. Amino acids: CASSLQGLKNSPLHF.

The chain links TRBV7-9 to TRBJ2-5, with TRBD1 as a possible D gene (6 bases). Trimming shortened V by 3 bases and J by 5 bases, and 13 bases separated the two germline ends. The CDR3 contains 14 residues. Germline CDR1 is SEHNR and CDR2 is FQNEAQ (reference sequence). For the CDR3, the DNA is TGTGCCAGCAGCTTTTATACAGGGTCTGAGACCCAGTACTTC. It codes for CASSFYTGSETQYF.